This T cell receptor (beta chain) is drawn from a study of T cells in Graves' hyperthyroidism and ophthalmopathy. In regard to this clonotype: Its specificity is unknown.

Study findings and constraints: Ophthalmopathy was predicted by the model a median of about 6.7 months ahead of onset. Most clonotypes that expanded in the thyroid above 0.001 also showed up in blood.

CDR3 length: 15 amino acids. Germline CDR1 is SGHDN and CDR2 is FVKESK. Trimming took off 5 bases at V and 7 bases at J, with 15 bases between the two ends. RNA transcripts served as the template for amplifying TCR beta CDR3 regions. During a first-round RT-PCR of the TCR CDR3, the HTBI primer set was used. TCRdb re-called the multiplex PCR reads with MiXCR, one entry per CDR3 protein. Here the sample spans around 380,000 distinct CDR3 sequences, approximately 13% being singletons. The chain joins TRBV14 to TRBJ1-6; D gene unclear. Sequencing input: blood. The TCR comes from a man aged 25 to 45 with Graves' hyperthyroidism that later progressed to Graves' ophthalmopathy. The CDR3 DNA is TGTGCCAGCAGCAAGTTCTCCGGAGGGAATTCACCCCTCCACTTT. Protein sequence: CASSKFSGGNSPLHF.